This T cell receptor (beta chain) derives from a study of PD-1 blockade in classical Hodgkin lymphoma. Study observations and caveats: Significant TCR diversity gains by C4D1 occurred in CD4+ but not CD8+ cells. As was reported, newly diagnosed patients showed lower baseline TCR diversity than healthy donors did.

As for this clone: The antigen remains unidentified.

Measured with immunoSEQ multiplex PCR; TCRdb has only the in-frame clones, and not every one. The sample shows 66,000 or so clones, over 70% of them seen only once. After autologous stem cell transplantation all patients relapsed, and prior brentuximab vedotin exposure differed between cohorts. Between the trimmed V and J ends, which lost 1 base and 10 bases, there was a span of 8 bases. This CDR3 has 12 residues. Germline-derived CDR1 and CDR2 are PRHDT and FYEKMQ (reference sequence). The material was peripheral blood mononuclear cells (PBMCs), obtained before the second cycle of nivolumab. The receptor was isolated from a human donor with classical Hodgkin lymphoma. The J gene is TRBJ2-1, the V gene TRBV13; D call uncertain. The CDR3 DNA reads as TGTGCCAGCAGCTTAGTCCGGTGGGAGCAGTTCTTC. Amino acid sequence: CASSLVRWEQFF.